These 27 T cell receptor beta chains share one sample of origin, sequenced in a study of blood T cell repertoires in COVID-19. The assay was immunoSEQ multiplex PCR, and TCRdb's table has in-frame clones only and misses some. This sample yields about 160,000 clones, of which around four fifths are seen a single time; roughly 9.1% belongs to the top ten. The sample was peripheral blood. Receptor source: a woman older than 75 with active or convalescent COVID-19.

This sequence joins TRBV6-5 and TRBJ1-5, with D maybe TRBD1 (6 bases). The CDR3 length is 13 residues. V was pared by 11 bases and J by 5 bases, with 16 bases between. Germline CDR1 and CDR2: MNHEY and SVGAGI. The CDR3 is CASGQGPYQPQHF. In DNA, the CDR3 is TGTGCCTCCGGCCAGGGGCCTTATCAGCCCCAGCATTTT.

The chain uses TRBV19 and TRBJ2-1; the match to TRBD1 covers 9 bases. V gave up 7 bases and J gave up 7 bases; unmatched junction bases: 8. Germline CDR1 and CDR2: LNHDA and SQIVND (reference sequence). This CDR3 has 14 amino acids. This CDR3 is CASTEGQGWNEQFF. CDR3 sequence (DNA): TGTGCCAGTACCGAGGGACAGGGATGGAATGAGCAGTTCTTC.

The rearrangement uses TRBV7-2 and TRBJ2-1; D unclear. The V end was cut by 5 bases, the J end by 0 bases, with 8 bases between. Germline V gives CDR1 SGHTA, CDR2 FQGNSA. CDR3 size: 14 residues. CDR3 loop: CASSPPNSYNEQFF. The CDR3 bases are TGTGCCAGCAGCCCCCCTAACTCCTACAATGAGCAGTTCTTC.

The genes are TRBV4-1 and TRBJ1-2, with TRBD1 as a possible D gene (5 bases). Between the trimmed V and J ends, which lost 7 bases and 6 bases, there was a span of 21 bases. This CDR3 comprises 15 residues. The germline CDR1 and CDR2 sequences are MGHRA and YSYEKL. The CDR3 sequence: CASTRSAGPIDGYTF. In DNA, the CDR3 is TGCGCCAGCACCCGGTCTGCAGGGCCTATAGATGGCTACACCTTC.

There are a few counts of this clone. CDR3 bases: TGTGCCACCAAACAGGGGACGGGTCTGTACGCTGAAGCTTTCTTT. This codes for CATKQGTGLYAEAFF. V is TRBV27 and J is TRBJ1-1, with TRBD1 matching 7 bases. There are 15 residues in the CDR3. Germline lookup yields CDR1 MNHEY and CDR2 SMNVEV (reference sequence). Germline trimming cut 10 bases from V and 6 bases from J; bases unmatched to any gene: 17.

The V and J genes are TRBV6-5 and TRBJ1-2; no clear D gene. Germline assignment: CDR1 MNHEY and CDR2 SVGAGI. The CDR3 totals 11 residues. The V end was cut by 7 bases, the J end by 2 bases, with 5 bases between. The CDR3, as DNA: TGTGCCAGCATGAGCAACTATGGCTACACCTTC. It encodes CASMSNYGYTF.

This chain connects TRBV19 to TRBJ1-2; weak D call: TRBD1 (6 bases). The CDR3 extends over 19 amino acids. V lost 5 bases and J lost 0, with 25 bases in between. Germline V CDR1 and CDR2: LNHDA, SQIVND (reference sequence). The CDR3 nucleotides are TGTGCCAGTAGTTTCCAAAGGCCCCCCACAGGGACGGCTAACTATGGCTACACCTTC. It encodes CASSFQRPPTGTANYGYTF.

V is TRBV5-1 and J is TRBJ1-6; D is ambiguous. The germline V gene encodes CDR1 SGHRS and CDR2 YFSETQ. This CDR3 is built from 14 residues. V lost 2 bases to trimming and J lost 7 bases, with 10 bases between them. CDR3 nucleotide sequence: TGCGCCAGCAGCTTAAACCTCGAGAATTCACCCCTCCACTTT. Amino acids: CASSLNLENSPLHF.

The chain joins TRBV13 to TRBJ1-2, with D unresolved. The V end was cut by 5 bases, the J end by 3 bases, with 13 bases between. Germline V gives CDR1 PRHDT, CDR2 FYEKMQ (reference sequence). CDR3 length: 14 residues. This CDR3 reads CASSPRSTYYGYTF. CDR3 coding DNA: TGTGCCAGCAGCCCAAGATCGACTTACTATGGCTACACCTTC. The variable domain in full, completed from reference TRBV13 and TRBJ1-2, reads AAGVIQSPRHLIKEKRETATLKCYPIPRHDTVYWYQQGPGQDPQFLISFYEKMQSDKGSIPDRFSAQQFSDYHSELNMSSLELGDSALYFCASSPRSTYYGYTFGSGTRLTVV.

The chain employs TRBV7-3 and TRBJ2-3, with D perhaps TRBD1 (5 bases). CDR1 SGHTA and CDR2 FQGTGA come from the germline V gene. The CDR3 is 13 amino acids. Trimming stripped 3 bases from V and 4 bases from J, with 8 bases between. CDR3 protein: CASSFAGSDTQYF. In DNA form, the CDR3 reads TGTGCCAGCAGCTTCGCAGGGTCAGATACGCAGTATTTT.

V is TRBV21-1 and J is TRBJ1-3; TRBD1 is the table's D call and was not checked against the DNA. TRBV21-1 is flagged as a pseudogene. The CDR3 extends over 21 amino acids. Here the CDR3 reads CASSKEGQGPHFYYSGNTIYF. CDR3 in DNA: TGTGCCAGCAGCAAAGAAGGCCAGGGGCCCCATTTCTATTACTCTGGAAACACCATATATTTT.

The V gene is TRBV6-5, the J gene TRBJ2-1; TRBD2 is a possible D gene (5 bases). The germline CDR1 and CDR2 sequences are MNHEY and SVGAGI. This CDR3 has 15 residues. With 6 bases removed from V and 4 bases from J, the gap between germline ends came to 16 bases. The DNA for the CDR3 is TGTGCCAGCAGCCGCCGGACCGGGGTGTACAATGAGCAGTTCTTC. Translation gives CASSRRTGVYNEQFF.

This chain uses TRBV4-3 with TRBJ1-4, with D perhaps matching TRBD1 (5 bases). Germline loops: CDR1 LGHNA, CDR2 YSLEER. Trimming left V 4 bases short and J 6 bases short, with 21 bases between. There are 17 residues in the CDR3. The CDR3 is CASSREPQGGRDEKLFF. The CDR3 bases are TGCGCCAGCAGCCGAGAACCCCAGGGAGGACGGGATGAAAAACTGTTTTTT.

The gene calls are TRBV27 and TRBJ2-6, with D possibly TRBD1 on 6 matching bases. V gave up 6 bases and J gave up 0 bases, with 15 bases separating them. This CDR3 is built from 17 residues. CDR1 is MNHEY and CDR2 is SMNVEV in the germline V gene (reference sequence). CDR3 nucleotide sequence: TGTGCCAGCAGCCACAGGGCCCCTAGCTCTGGGGCCAACGTCCTGACTTTC. Its protein product is CASSHRAPSSGANVLTF.

The chain uses TRBV9 and TRBJ2-6, with TRBD1 matching over 8 bases. From germline, CDR1 is SGDLS and CDR2 YYNGEE. The CDR3 length is 18 residues. The V and J ends lost 4 bases and 0 bases, in that order; junction bases with no gene match: 9. The CDR3 region is CASSPPQTGASGANVLTF. The CDR3 DNA sequence: TGTGCCAGCAGCCCTCCCCAGACAGGGGCCTCTGGGGCCAACGTCCTGACTTTC. The full variable domain, completed using reference TRBV9 and TRBJ2-6, is DSGVTQTPKHLITATGQRVTLRCSPRSGDLSVYWYQQSLDQGLQFLIQYYNGEERAKGNILERFSAQQFPDLHSELNLSSLELGDSALYFCASSPPQTGASGANVLTFGAGSRLTVL.

V usage is TRBV29-1 and J usage is TRBJ1-1; D is unresolved. This CDR3 spans 11 amino acids. Germline V CDR1 and CDR2: SQVTM, ANQGSEA. V lost 7 bases to trimming and J lost 2 bases, with 8 bases between them. CDR3 amino acids: CSDWHNTEAFF. The CDR3, as DNA: TGCAGCGATTGGCACAACACTGAAGCTTTCTTT.

The genes are TRBV2 and TRBJ2-3, with 10 bases matching TRBD1. CDR3 length: 14 amino acids. Trimming removed 7 bases from V and 5 bases from J; junction bases left unmatched: 6. Germline CDR1 SNHLY, CDR2 FYNNEI. The CDR3 here is CASKGTGAIDTQYF. The CDR3 coding sequence is TGTGCCAGCAAGGGGACAGGGGCGATAGATACGCAGTATTTT.

V usage is TRBV29-1 and J usage is TRBJ1-1; TRBD1 is a possible D gene (5 bases). Germline CDR1 SQVTM, CDR2 ANQGSEA. This CDR3 spans 14 amino acids. Trimming shortened V by 1 base and J by 6 bases, and 15 bases separated the two germline ends. The CDR3 protein is CSVEGWQGRAEAFF. Written as DNA, the CDR3 is TGCAGCGTTGAAGGGTGGCAGGGAAGGGCTGAAGCTTTCTTT.

J is TRBJ1-5 and V is TRBV7-2, with 7 positions matching TRBD1. This CDR3 is built from 13 residues. V was pared by 5 bases and J by 4 bases, with 2 bases of the junction left unmatched. Germline V gene data show CDR1 as SGHTA and CDR2 as FQGNSA. CDR3 region: CASSVRGNQPQHF. As DNA, the CDR3 is TGTGCCAGCAGCGTCAGGGGGAATCAGCCCCAGCATTTT.

The chain employs TRBV19 and TRBJ2-5; possibly TRBD1 for D (6 bases). V dropped 3 bases and J dropped 2 bases, with 13 bases sitting between them. Germline V gene sequence: CDR1 LNHDA, CDR2 SQIVND (reference sequence). The CDR3 runs 15 residues. This CDR3 is CASSMWGPGQETQYF. Here the CDR3 DNA reads TGTGCCAGTAGTATGTGGGGGCCAGGGCAAGAGACCCAGTACTTC.

The count of this clone is one. The V gene is TRBV10-1, the J gene TRBJ1-2, with a tentative D call TRBD1 (6 bases). V dropped 5 bases and J dropped 4 bases, with 17 bases sitting between them. The CDR3 length is 15 residues. The germline CDR1 and CDR2 sequences are WNHNN and SYGVQD (reference sequence). The CDR3 loop reads CASSPYRQALYGYTF. The CDR3 nucleotides read TGCGCCAGCAGTCCCTATCGACAGGCTCTCTATGGCTACACCTTC.

This clone was counted between two and nine times. The V gene is TRBV6-2 or TRBV6-3, the J gene TRBJ1-1, with TRBD1 identical over 7 bases. Unmatched junction bases numbered 3, after V lost 4 bases and J lost 7 bases. This CDR3 is 12 amino acids long. Germline CDR1 MNHEY, CDR2 SVGEGT. The CDR3: CASSLRTGEAFF. In nucleotides, the CDR3 is TGTGCCAGCAGTTTAAGGACAGGTGAAGCTTTCTTT.

The chain links TRBV6-5 to TRBJ1-1, with D unclear. Trimming removed 1 base at V and 1 base at J, with 4 bases between. The length of the CDR3 is 13 residues. Germline-derived CDR1 and CDR2 are MNHEY and SVGAGI. As DNA, the CDR3 is TGTGCCAGCAGTTACTTCCGGAACACTGAAGCTTTCTTT. Translating gives CASSYFRNTEAFF.

The chain uses TRBV2 and TRBJ2-7; 11 bases line up with TRBD1. Germline loops: CDR1 SNHLY, CDR2 FYNNEI. V trimming: 4 bases; J trimming: 7 bases; junction bases outside the gene matches: 3. The CDR3 spans 13 residues. This chain's CDR3 is CASSAGTGGEQYF. Written as DNA, the CDR3 is TGTGCCAGCAGTGCAGGGACAGGGGGTGAGCAGTACTTC.

This chain uses TRBV14 with TRBJ1-4, with a possible D match to TRBD1 (5 bases). V shed 3 bases and J shed 0 bases, with 20 bases lying between them. Looked up from germline, CDR1 is SGHDN and CDR2 is FVKESK. The CDR3 loop spans 19 amino acids. Written as DNA, the CDR3 is TGTGCCAGCAGCCAGGCCCTGGGGCGGCTCCTATCAACTAATGAAAAACTGTTTTTT. Translating gives CASSQALGRLLSTNEKLFF.

The table lists this clone with a few counts. The V call is TRBV6-5, the J call TRBJ2-2; a weak D match, TRBD2 (5 bases). Per the germline V gene, CDR1 is MNHEY and CDR2 is SVGAGI. The CDR3 runs to 13 residues. Trimming removed 8 bases at V and 1 base at J, with 8 bases between. Here the CDR3 reads CASLRGNTGELFF. In nucleotides, the CDR3 is TGTGCCAGCTTACGGGGGAACACCGGGGAGCTGTTTTTT.

V usage is TRBV15 and J usage is TRBJ1-1; D remains unclear. Germline lookup yields CDR1 LNHNV and CDR2 YYDKDF (reference sequence). The CDR3 is 14 residues long. V lost 5 bases to trimming and J lost 0 bases, with 10 bases between them. The CDR3 spells CATSRGLMNTEAFF. Here the CDR3 DNA reads TGTGCCACCAGCCGAGGGCTTATGAACACTGAAGCTTTCTTT.